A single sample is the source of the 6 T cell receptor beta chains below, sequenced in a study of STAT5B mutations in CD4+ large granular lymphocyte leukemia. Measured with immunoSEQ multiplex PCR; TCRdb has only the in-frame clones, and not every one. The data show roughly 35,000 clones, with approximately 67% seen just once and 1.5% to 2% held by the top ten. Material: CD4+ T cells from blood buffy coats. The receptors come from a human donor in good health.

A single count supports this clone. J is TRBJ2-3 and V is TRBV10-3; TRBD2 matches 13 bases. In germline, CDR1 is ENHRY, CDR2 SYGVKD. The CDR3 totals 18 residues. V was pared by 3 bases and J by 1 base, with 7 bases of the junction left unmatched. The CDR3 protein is CAISEPRLAGGGTDTQYF. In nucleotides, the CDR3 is TGTGCCATCAGTGAACCTCGACTAGCGGGGGGTGGCACAGATACGCAGTATTTT.

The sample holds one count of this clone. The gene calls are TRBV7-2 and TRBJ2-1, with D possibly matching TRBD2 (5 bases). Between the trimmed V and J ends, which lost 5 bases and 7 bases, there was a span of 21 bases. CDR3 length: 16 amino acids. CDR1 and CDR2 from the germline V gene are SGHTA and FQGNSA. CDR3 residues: CASSPGNGGPGNEQFF. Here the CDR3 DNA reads TGTGCCAGCAGCCCCGGGAATGGAGGTCCGGGTAATGAGCAGTTCTTC.

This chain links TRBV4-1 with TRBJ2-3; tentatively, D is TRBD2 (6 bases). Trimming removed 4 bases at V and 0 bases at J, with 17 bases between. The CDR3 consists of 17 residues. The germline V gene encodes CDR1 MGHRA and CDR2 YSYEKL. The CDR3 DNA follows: TGCGCCAGCAGCCCATTGGGAGGAGGCTCTAGCACAGATACGCAGTATTTT. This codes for CASSPLGGGSSTDTQYF.

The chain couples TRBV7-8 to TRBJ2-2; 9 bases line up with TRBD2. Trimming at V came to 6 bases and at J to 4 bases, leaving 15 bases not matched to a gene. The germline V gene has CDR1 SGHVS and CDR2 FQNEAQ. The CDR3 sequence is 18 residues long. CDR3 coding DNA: TGTGCCAGCAGGCCCCGGCCAGCGGGGGGACCCAGCACCGGGGAGCTGTTTTTT. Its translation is CASRPRPAGGPSTGELFF.

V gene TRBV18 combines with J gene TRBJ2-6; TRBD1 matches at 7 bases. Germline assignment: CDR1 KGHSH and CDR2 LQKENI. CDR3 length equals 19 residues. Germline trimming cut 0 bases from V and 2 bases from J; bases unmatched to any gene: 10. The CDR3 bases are TGTGCCAGCTCACCACCCCCCGTAGGGGGCCGCCCTGGGGCCAACGTCCTGACTTTC. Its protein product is CASSPPPVGGRPGANVLTF.

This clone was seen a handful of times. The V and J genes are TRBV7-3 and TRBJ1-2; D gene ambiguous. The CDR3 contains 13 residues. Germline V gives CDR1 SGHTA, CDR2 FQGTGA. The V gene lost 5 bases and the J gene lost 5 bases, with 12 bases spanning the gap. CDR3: CASSPYVGYGYTF. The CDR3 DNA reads TGTGCCAGCAGCCCCTACGTAGGATATGGCTACACCTTC.